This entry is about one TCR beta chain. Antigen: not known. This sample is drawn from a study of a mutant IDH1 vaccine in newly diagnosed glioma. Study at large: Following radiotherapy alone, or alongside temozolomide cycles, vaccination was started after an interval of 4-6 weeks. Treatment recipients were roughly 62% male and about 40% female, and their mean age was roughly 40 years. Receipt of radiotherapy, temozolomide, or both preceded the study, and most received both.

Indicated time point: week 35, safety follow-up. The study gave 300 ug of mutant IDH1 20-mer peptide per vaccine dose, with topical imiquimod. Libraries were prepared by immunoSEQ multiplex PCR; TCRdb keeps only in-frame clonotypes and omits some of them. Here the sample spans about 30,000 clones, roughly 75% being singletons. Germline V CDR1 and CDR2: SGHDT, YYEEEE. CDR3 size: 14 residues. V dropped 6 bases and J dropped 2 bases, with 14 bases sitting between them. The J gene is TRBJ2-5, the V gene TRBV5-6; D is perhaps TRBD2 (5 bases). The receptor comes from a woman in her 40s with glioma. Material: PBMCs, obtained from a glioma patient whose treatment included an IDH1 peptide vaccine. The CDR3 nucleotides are TGTGCCAGCAACAATCGGGGAAGTCAAGAGACCCAGTACTTC. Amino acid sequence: CASNNRGSQETQYF.